Below, one T cell receptor beta chain is given with its context. As yet, its antigen is unknown. Germline V lookup: CDR1 MNHEY, CDR2 SMNVEV (reference sequence). CDR3 size: 14 residues. This specimen belongs to a study of cytomegalovirus exposure and HLA in healthy donors. PCR was performed using 60 Vbeta and 13 Jbeta primers. Libraries were prepared by immunoSEQ multiplex PCR; TCRdb keeps only in-frame clonotypes and omits some of them. This table has tens of thousands of clones, approximately 82% appearing once. General study findings and limits: There were several of the most significant clusters that appeared linked to common viral pathogens in a later analysis.

This clonotype was obtained from a woman under 30 in good health and CMV-seropositive. This chain connects TRBV27 to TRBJ2-5, with D maybe TRBD2 (5 bases). The DNA end is more similar to TRBJ2-7, so the J call may be wrong. The sample was PBMCs. The CDR3 bases are TGTGCCAGGCCCAAAGAGCGGTGGTGCTACGAGCAGTACTTC. It is translated as CARPKERWCYEQYF.